This entry lists 28 T cell receptor beta chains sequenced from one sample in a study of naive and memory T cell subsets (dated by TCRdb to the late 2010s). Libraries came from UMI-ligation and nested PCR. These reads were obtained on an Illumina MiSeq. The beta constant-region primer consisted of an equimolar mixture of two oligonucleotides that together covered TRBC1 and TRBC2. The ligated cDNA went through four rounds of PCR with nested alpha and beta constant-region primers together with the SP2 primer. TCRdb reran the public reads through fastp at Q25 and MiXCR, keeping productive beta chains. CDR3 protein duplicates are merged, each entry listing the most common genes and DNA. The sample data list 95,000 to 150,000 distinct CDR3 sequences, and over 30% of these were observed just once. In total, the top ten clones hold around 0.92% of the sample. The sample consisted of central memory CD4+ T cells from blood. The cell subset or site label of this sample denotes: central memory, CD45RA- CD27+. These receptors all stem from a human donor in good health.

The genes are TRBV6-1 and TRBJ2-3, with 7 bases lining up with TRBD1. Germline CDR1 is MNHNS and CDR2 is SASEGT. V lost 10 bases and J lost 1; bases outside the gene matches: 8. The CDR3 extends over 14 amino acids. The CDR3 nucleotides read TGTGCCACCTCTCGAGGACAGGGCACAGATACGCAGTATTTT. It translates to CATSRGQGTDTQYF.

The V call is TRBV30, the J call TRBJ1-4; no firm D call. The CDR3 runs to 8 residues. Trimming removed 4 bases at V and 11 bases at J, with 2 bases between. Germline-derived CDR1 and CDR2 are GTSNPN and SVGIG (reference sequence). The CDR3 loop is CAWKKLFF. The CDR3 DNA sequence: TGTGCCTGGAAGAAACTGTTTTTT.

The V call is TRBV20-1, the J call TRBJ2-7; 9 bases agree with TRBD2. The CDR3 totals 15 residues. From germline, CDR1 is DFQATT and CDR2 SNEGSKA (reference sequence). Trimming cost V 2 bases and J 2 bases; bases outside gene matches: 7. Here the CDR3 DNA reads TGCAGTGCTAGAATTAGCGGGAGTCCCACCTACGAGCAGTACTTC. Its protein is CSARISGSPTYEQYF.

This clonotype was recorded only once. This chain connects TRBV3-1 to TRBJ2-1; a weak D match, TRBD1 (5 bases). The CDR3 is 14 residues long. Deletions cut 0 bases from V and 9 bases from J, with 12 bases between. Looked up from germline, CDR1 is LGHDT and CDR2 is YNNKEL (reference sequence). CDR3 loop: CASSQDMAGFEQFF. DNA of the CDR3: TGTGCCAGCAGCCAAGATATGGCAGGGTTTGAGCAGTTCTTC.

The genes are TRBV4-1 and TRBJ2-1; tentative D call: TRBD2 (6 bases). Trimming pared 0 bases from V and 4 bases from J, leaving 13 bases between. The CDR3 loop spans 16 amino acids. CDR1 MGHRA and CDR2 YSYEKL come from the germline V gene. DNA of the CDR3: TGCGCCAGCAGCCAAGATAGACTAGTAGGATACAATGAGCAGTTCTTC. Translated: CASSQDRLVGYNEQFF.

This clonotype was observed a few times. The chain couples TRBV20-1 to TRBJ2-1, with 11 bases matching TRBD2. From germline, CDR1 is DFQATT and CDR2 SNEGSKA (reference sequence). The V segment lost 0 bases and the J segment 3 bases; nucleotides outside the gene matches: 10. The CDR3 contains 18 residues. The CDR3 here is CSARESGTSGRIYNEQFF. The CDR3 nucleotides read TGCAGTGCTAGAGAATCCGGGACTAGCGGCCGTATCTACAATGAGCAGTTCTTC.

V and J are TRBV27 and TRBJ2-1, with TRBD2 matching 14 bases. V lost 6 bases to trimming and J lost 10 bases; unmatched junction nucleotides: 5. This CDR3 has 14 residues. The germline CDR1 and CDR2 sequences are MNHEY and SMNVEV (reference sequence). The chain's CDR3 is CASSNRLAGGEQFF. In DNA form, the CDR3 reads TGTGCCAGCAGCAACCGACTAGCGGGAGGGGAGCAGTTCTTC.

The chain links TRBV10-3 to TRBJ1-5, with D perhaps matching TRBD1 (6 bases). Germline CDR1 is ENHRY and CDR2 is SYGVKD. The CDR3 extends over 13 amino acids. Trimming left V 4 bases short and J 5 bases short, with 9 bases between. The CDR3 loop is CAISGNRDQPQHF. DNA of the CDR3: TGTGCCATCAGTGGGAACAGGGATCAGCCCCAGCATTTT.

A few counts support this clonotype. CDR3 amino acids: CSGDPGLAGADTQYF. CDR3 nucleotide sequence: TGCAGCGGTGATCCCGGACTAGCGGGGGCAGATACGCAGTATTTT. This sequence joins TRBV29-1 and TRBJ2-3; TRBD2 aligns across 13 bases. The CDR3 is 15 amino acids. The germline gives CDR1 SQVTM, CDR2 ANQGSEA. V trimming: 7 bases; J trimming: 4 bases; junction bases outside the gene matches: 8.

The genes are TRBV13 and TRBJ2-4, with D perhaps TRBD1 or TRBD2 (5 bases each). The V gene lost 5 bases and the J gene lost 2 bases, with 19 bases spanning the gap. The germline V gene has CDR1 PRHDT and CDR2 FYEKMQ (reference sequence). This CDR3 spans 17 amino acids. For the CDR3, the DNA is TGTGCCAGCAGCCCCCCCGGGGCAGGGACGTCCAAAAACATTCAGTACTTC. It encodes CASSPPGAGTSKNIQYF.

This clonotype was detected a few times. The V call is TRBV11-1, the J call TRBJ1-1; 9 bases agree with TRBD1. This CDR3 is built from 19 residues. V lost 5 bases to trimming and J lost 0 bases; unmatched junction nucleotides: 16. Germline V gene data show CDR1 as SGHAT and CDR2 as FQDESV (reference sequence). The CDR3 DNA reads TGTGCCAGCAGCGCGACGTGGGGACAGGGTATGGTTATGAACACTGAAGCTTTCTTT. It is translated as CASSATWGQGMVMNTEAFF.

The chain uses TRBV7-9 and TRBJ2-5, with 8 bases that match TRBD2. The germline gives CDR1 SEHNR, CDR2 FQNEAQ (reference sequence). The CDR3 loop spans 14 amino acids. V lost 5 bases to trimming and J lost 4 bases; unmatched junction nucleotides: 6. CDR3 sequence reads: CASSQTAGAETQYF. The CDR3 DNA reads TGTGCCAGCAGCCAGACAGCGGGAGCAGAGACCCAGTACTTC.

This clonotype came up many times. The rearrangement links TRBV5-4 to TRBJ1-2; no clear D gene. Trimming left V 4 bases short and J 2 bases short, with 9 bases between. This CDR3 is 13 amino acids long. Germline CDR1 reads SGHNT; CDR2 reads YYREEE (reference sequence). The chain's CDR3 is CASSLNSNYGYTF. The CDR3 DNA reads as TGTGCCAGCAGCCTTAACTCCAACTATGGCTACACCTTC.

This clonotype was detected a few times. The chain carries TRBV7-9 and TRBJ2-7; 8 positions match TRBD2. The CDR3 is 16 amino acids. V lost 5 bases to trimming and J lost 2 bases; unmatched junction nucleotides: 11. Germline values: CDR1 SEHNR, CDR2 FQNEAQ (reference sequence). The DNA of the CDR3 is TGTGCCAGCAGCCCAGAGGCGGGAGGCCCCGCCTACGAGCAGTACTTC. Protein sequence: CASSPEAGGPAYEQYF.

The V call is TRBV24-1, the J call TRBJ2-7; TRBD1 matches at 7 bases. The length of the CDR3 is 18 residues. Trimming took 1 base from V and 2 from J; bases not matched to a gene: 13. Germline-derived CDR1 and CDR2 are KGHDR and SFDVKD. The CDR3, as DNA: TGTGCCACCAGTGATTTCGTCAGGGGGACACCCCGAGCCTACGAGCAGTACTTC. Amino acids: CATSDFVRGTPRAYEQYF.

This chain joins TRBV20-1 and TRBJ2-1; TRBD2 might be the D (5 bases). This CDR3 spans 15 amino acids. Trimming shortened V by 0 bases and J by 5 bases, and 14 bases separated the two germline ends. Germline V gene lookup returns CDR1 DFQATT and CDR2 SNEGSKA (reference sequence). The CDR3 reads CSARDRGRSHNEQFF. The CDR3 DNA is TGCAGTGCTAGAGATCGAGGGAGAAGCCACAATGAGCAGTTCTTC.

This clonotype is a singleton in its sample. This chain links TRBV28 with TRBJ2-1; 10 nucleotides line up with TRBD2. The CDR3 covers 17 residues. J lost 0 bases, V lost 3 bases, and 5 bases had no gene match. CDR1 is MDHEN and CDR2 is SYDVKM in the germline V gene. This chain's CDR3 is CASSFGGLASSYNEQFF. The CDR3, as DNA: TGTGCCAGCAGTTTCGGGGGACTAGCGAGCTCCTACAATGAGCAGTTCTTC.

Note on this clonotype: Relative to the germline gene, one junction end is altered; a read error may explain this. V gene TRBV20-1 combines with J gene TRBJ2-1, with TRBD2 matching over 8 bases. Germline CDR1 is DFQATT and CDR2 is SNEGSKA (reference sequence). This CDR3 is built from 15 residues. CDR3 sequence (DNA): TGCAGTGCTAGCGGGACTAGTAAGTCCTACAATGAGCAGCTCTTC. Amino acids: CSASGTSKSYNEQLF.

The rearrangement joins TRBV7-8 to TRBJ2-1; TRBD2 is a possible D gene (5 bases). The V end was cut by 8 bases, the J end by 0 bases, with 17 bases between. CDR3 length equals 16 residues. Germline V gene lookup returns CDR1 SGHVS and CDR2 FQNEAQ. The CDR3, as DNA: TGTGCCAGCCGCCAGACGGGATCCAGCTCCTACAATGAGCAGTTCTTC. It is translated as CASRQTGSSSYNEQFF.

The chain is built from TRBV29-1 and TRBJ2-3; D perhaps matches TRBD2 (6 bases). Trimming shortened V by 4 bases and J by 1 base, and 9 bases separated the two germline ends. Germline V gene sequence: CDR1 SQVTM, CDR2 ANQGSEA. The CDR3 covers 13 residues. CDR3 DNA sequence: TGCAGCGTTGCCGGGGGACGCACAGATACGCAGTATTTT. Its protein is CSVAGGRTDTQYF.

The V and J genes are TRBV5-4 and TRBJ2-3; TRBD1 matches 10 bases. Per germline, CDR1 SGHNT and CDR2 YYREEE (reference sequence). The CDR3 covers 15 residues. With 5 bases clipped from V and 3 bases from J, the junction kept 6 bases outside the gene matches. For the CDR3, the DNA is TGTGCCAGCAGGCGGACAGGGGGTAATACAGATACGCAGTATTTT. Its protein is CASRRTGGNTDTQYF.

The table lists this clonotype with many counts. The chain couples TRBV20-1 to TRBJ1-1; 7 bases match TRBD1. The CDR3 has 13 amino acids. The V gene end was trimmed by 5 bases and the J gene end by 7 bases; junction bases not matched to a gene: 10. Germline V gives CDR1 DFQATT, CDR2 SNEGSKA (reference sequence). The CDR3 DNA follows: TGCAGTGCTTGGGGGCGTACAGGGGTTGAAGCTTTCTTT. Translation: CSAWGRTGVEAFF.

V is TRBV4-3 and J is TRBJ2-1; 11 nucleotides agree with TRBD2. V lost 0 bases to trimming and J lost 14 bases; unmatched junction nucleotides: 12. Germline V gene data show CDR1 as LGHNA and CDR2 as YSLEER. The CDR3 is 16 residues long. This chain's CDR3 is CASSQDWPSGRLTEFF. CDR3 in DNA: TGCGCCAGCAGCCAAGATTGGCCTAGCGGGAGGCTGACGGAGTTCTTC.

The table lists this clonotype with a few counts. The chain joins TRBV12-3 or TRBV12-4 to TRBJ1-5; TRBD1 matches 8 bases. The CDR3 length is 15 residues. The ends lost 4 bases at V and 1 base at J; junction bases unmatched: 3. This chain's CDR3 is CASSSGQGSNQPQHF. The CDR3 coding sequence is TGTGCCAGCAGTTCCGGACAGGGAAGCAATCAGCCCCAGCATTTT.

J is TRBJ1-4 and V is TRBV5-5; D is perhaps TRBD1 (6 bases). The CDR3 is 14 residues long. Germline V CDR1 and CDR2: SGHKS, YYEKEE (reference sequence). Trimming removed 3 bases at V and 0 bases at J, with 6 bases between. CDR3 sequence reads: CASSSGATNEKLFF. The CDR3 nucleotides read TGTGCCAGCAGCTCAGGGGCAACTAATGAAAAACTGTTTTTT. The full variable domain, completed using reference TRBV5-5 and TRBJ1-4, is DAGVTQSPTHLIKTRGQQVTLRCSPISGHKSVSWYQQVLGQGPQFIFQYYEKEERGRGNFPDRFSARQFPNYSSELNVNALLLGDSALYLCASSSGATNEKLFFGSGTQLSVL.

The CDR3 spells CASVNRNTDTQYF. The CDR3 region has the DNA TGTGCCAGCGTGAACAGAAACACAGATACGCAGTATTTT. This rearrangement joins TRBV28 to TRBJ2-3; D is ambiguous. Germline values: CDR1 MDHEN, CDR2 SYDVKM. The CDR3 is made up of 13 amino acids. The germline V and J ends were trimmed by 8 bases and 2 bases, with 11 bases remaining between them.

Only a few counts were recorded for this clonotype. The rearrangement links TRBV20-1 to TRBJ2-5; D is possibly TRBD2 (5 bases). The CDR3 runs 15 residues. V gave up 0 bases and J gave up 0 bases, with 11 bases separating them. CDR1 is DFQATT, CDR2 SNEGSKA, per germline (reference sequence). CDR3 DNA: TGCAGTGCTAGAGATCTTTTGCGGGACCAAGAGACCCAGTACTTC. Translating gives CSARDLLRDQETQYF.

This chain uses TRBV7-2 with TRBJ2-5; 9 nucleotides agree with TRBD1. Unmatched junction bases numbered 15, after V lost 3 bases and J lost 4 bases. The CDR3 loop spans 18 amino acids. The germline CDR1 and CDR2 sequences are SGHTA and FQGNSA. This CDR3 is CASSLRPGTGLMGETQYF. The CDR3 nucleotides are TGTGCCAGCAGCTTGAGGCCCGGGACAGGGTTGATGGGAGAGACCCAGTACTTC.